This T cell receptor beta chain was sequenced during a study of CD8+ T cells in alopecia areata. RNA extraction was followed by reverse transcription into cDNA, which acted as the sequencing template. Assay: immunoSEQ multiplex PCR; the TCRdb copy retains only in-frame clones and omits some. The table records fewer than 150,000 clones, 75% to 85% of them present only once. Germline CDR1 is SGHNT and CDR2 is YYREEE (reference sequence). This CDR3 has 16 residues. V dropped 0 bases and J dropped 2 bases, with 14 bases sitting between them. As for treatment: oral pan-JAK inhibitor, 5-10 mg twice daily. The V call is TRBV5-4, the J call TRBJ1-2; D remains unclear. This receptor was identified in a human donor with alopecia areata. The sample was CD8+ T cells sorted from blood, taken at week 4, from a patient treated with tofacitinib. CDR3 in amino acids: CASSLVPDRSNYGYTF. Written as DNA, the CDR3 is TGTGCCAGCAGCTTGGTTCCGGATCGGTCAAACTATGGCTACACCTTC.